This T cell receptor beta chain was obtained from a study of CD4 T cells in relation to SARS-CoV-2 and coronaviruses. Whole-study context: The HLA restriction of the shared crossreactive spike epitopes was mapped.

Overall study findings and caveats: Samples before the pandemic and after infection were not matched within any donor.

This CDR3 is 14 amino acids long. V gave up 2 bases and J gave up 5 bases; unmatched junction bases: 4. CDR1 is MDHEN, CDR2 SYDVKM, per germline. With regard to this clone: Its antigen is unidentified.

CD4+ T cells from unexposed donors were obtained before the COVID-19 pandemic (2011-2018). Clones were read by immunoSEQ multiplex PCR, and TCRdb kept only the in-frame ones, dropping some. The sample lists 60,000 or so clones, 85% to 95% occurring once. V is TRBV28 and J is TRBJ2-7; 9 nucleotides match TRBD2. This TCR was sampled from a human donor in good health. Source material: naive CD4+ T cells from PBMCs. Stated subset: naive CD4+ T cells isolated by negative enrichment. CDR3 protein: CASSLIAGDHEQYF. The CDR3 DNA reads as TGTGCCAGCAGTTTAATAGCGGGAGACCACGAGCAGTACTTC.